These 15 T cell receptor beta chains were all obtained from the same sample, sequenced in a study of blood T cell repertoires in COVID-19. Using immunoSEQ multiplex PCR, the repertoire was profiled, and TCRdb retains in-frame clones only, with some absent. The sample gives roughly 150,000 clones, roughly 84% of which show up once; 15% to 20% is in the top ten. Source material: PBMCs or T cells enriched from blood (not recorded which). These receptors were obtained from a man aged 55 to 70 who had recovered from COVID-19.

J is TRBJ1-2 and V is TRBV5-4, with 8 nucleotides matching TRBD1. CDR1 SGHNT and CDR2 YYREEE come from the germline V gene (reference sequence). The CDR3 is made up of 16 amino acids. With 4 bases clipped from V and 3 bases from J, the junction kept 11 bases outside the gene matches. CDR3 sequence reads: CASSRTGGGDYYGYTF. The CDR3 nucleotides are TGTGCCAGCAGCCGAACAGGGGGTGGCGATTACTATGGCTACACCTTC.

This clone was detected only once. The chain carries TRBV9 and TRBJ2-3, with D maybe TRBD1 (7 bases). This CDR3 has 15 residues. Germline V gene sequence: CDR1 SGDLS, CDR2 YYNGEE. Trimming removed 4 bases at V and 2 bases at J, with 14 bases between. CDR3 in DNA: TGTGCCAGCAGCCTCAGGGGGGATATCACAGATACGCAGTATTTT. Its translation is CASSLRGDITDTQYF.

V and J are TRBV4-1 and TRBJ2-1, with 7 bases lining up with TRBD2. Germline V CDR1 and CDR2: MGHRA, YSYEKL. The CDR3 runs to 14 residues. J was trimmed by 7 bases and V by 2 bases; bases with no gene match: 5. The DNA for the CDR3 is TGCGCCAGCAGCCAACAGGCGCGGGGGAATGAGCAGTTCTTC. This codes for CASSQQARGNEQFF.

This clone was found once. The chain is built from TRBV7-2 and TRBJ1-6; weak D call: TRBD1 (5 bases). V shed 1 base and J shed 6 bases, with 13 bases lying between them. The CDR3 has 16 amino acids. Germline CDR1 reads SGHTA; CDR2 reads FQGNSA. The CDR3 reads CASSLGSRAGNSPLHF. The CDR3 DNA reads TGTGCCAGCAGCTTAGGGAGCAGGGCCGGTAATTCACCCCTCCACTTT. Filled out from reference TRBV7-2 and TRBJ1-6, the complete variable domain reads GAGVSQSPSNKVTEKGKDVELRCDPISGHTALYWYRQSLGQGLEFLIYFQGNSAPDKSGLPSDRFSAERTGGSVSTLTIQRTQQEDSAVYLCASSLGSRAGNSPLHFGNGTRLTVT.

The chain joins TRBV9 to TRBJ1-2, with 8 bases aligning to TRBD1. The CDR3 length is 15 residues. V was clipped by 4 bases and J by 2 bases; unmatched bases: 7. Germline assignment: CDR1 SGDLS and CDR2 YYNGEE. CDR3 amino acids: CASSLGTGTNYGYTF. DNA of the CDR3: TGTGCCAGCAGCCTTGGGACAGGAACGAACTATGGCTACACCTTC.

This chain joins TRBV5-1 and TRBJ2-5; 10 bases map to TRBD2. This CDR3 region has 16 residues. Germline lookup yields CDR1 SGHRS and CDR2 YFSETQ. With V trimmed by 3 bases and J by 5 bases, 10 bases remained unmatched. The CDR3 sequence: CASSSNPTSGTETQYF. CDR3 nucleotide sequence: TGCGCCAGCAGCTCTAACCCAACTAGCGGGACGGAGACCCAGTACTTC.

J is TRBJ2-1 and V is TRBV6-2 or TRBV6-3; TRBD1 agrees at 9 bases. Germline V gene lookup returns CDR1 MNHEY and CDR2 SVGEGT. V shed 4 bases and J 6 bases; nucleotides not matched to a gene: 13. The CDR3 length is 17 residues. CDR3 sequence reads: CASSSGTGNFLLNEQFF. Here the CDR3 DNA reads TGTGCCAGCAGTTCCGGGACAGGGAACTTCCTTCTCAATGAGCAGTTCTTC.

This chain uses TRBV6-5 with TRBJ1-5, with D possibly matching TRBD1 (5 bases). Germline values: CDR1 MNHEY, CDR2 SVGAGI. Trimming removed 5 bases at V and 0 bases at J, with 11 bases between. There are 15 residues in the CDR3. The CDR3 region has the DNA TGTGCCAGCAGTCTAACAGGAGATAGCAATCAGCCCCAGCATTTT. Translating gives CASSLTGDSNQPQHF.

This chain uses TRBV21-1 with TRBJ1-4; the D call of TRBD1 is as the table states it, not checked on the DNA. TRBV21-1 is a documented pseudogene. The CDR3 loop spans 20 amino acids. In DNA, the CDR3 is TGTGCCAGCAGTCTTAAAGCGGGACAGGGTCCCACGGGAACTAATGAAAAACTGTTTTTT. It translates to CASSLKAGQGPTGTNEKLFF.

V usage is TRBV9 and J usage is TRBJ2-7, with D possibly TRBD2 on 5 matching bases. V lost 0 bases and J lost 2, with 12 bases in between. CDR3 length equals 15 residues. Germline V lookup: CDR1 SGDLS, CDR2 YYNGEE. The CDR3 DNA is TGTGCCAGCAGCGTAGCGAGCGGCCCCGCCTACGAGCAGTACTTC. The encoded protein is CASSVASGPAYEQYF.

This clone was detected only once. CDR3 amino acids: CASSQAPPGGYTF. The CDR3 DNA is TGTGCCAGCAGCCAAGCTCCCCCGGGTGGCTACACCTTC. V is TRBV14 and J is TRBJ1-2, with D hard to call. CDR3 length: 13 amino acids. V was cut by 1 base and J by 7 bases, with 10 bases left in between. Per germline, CDR1 SGHDN and CDR2 FVKESK.

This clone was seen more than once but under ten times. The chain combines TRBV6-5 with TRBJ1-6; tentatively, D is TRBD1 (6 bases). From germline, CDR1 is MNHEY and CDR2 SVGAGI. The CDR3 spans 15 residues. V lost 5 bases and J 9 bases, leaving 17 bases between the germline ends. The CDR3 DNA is TGTGCCAGCAGTCCACGCCCCTACAGGGTTTCACCCCTCCACTTT. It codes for CASSPRPYRVSPLHF.

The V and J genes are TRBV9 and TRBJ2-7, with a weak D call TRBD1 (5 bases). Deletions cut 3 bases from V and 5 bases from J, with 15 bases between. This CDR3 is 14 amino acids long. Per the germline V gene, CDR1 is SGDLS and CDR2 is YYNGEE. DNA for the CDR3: TGTGCCAGCAGCGCTCAGGGCAGTTACGACGAGCAGTACTTC. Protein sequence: CASSAQGSYDEQYF. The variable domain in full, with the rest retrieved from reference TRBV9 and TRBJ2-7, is DSGVTQTPKHLITATGQRVTLRCSPRSGDLSVYWYQQSLDQGLQFLIQYYNGEERAKGNILERFSAQQFPDLHSELNLSSLELGDSALYFCASSAQGSYDEQYFGPGTRLTVT.

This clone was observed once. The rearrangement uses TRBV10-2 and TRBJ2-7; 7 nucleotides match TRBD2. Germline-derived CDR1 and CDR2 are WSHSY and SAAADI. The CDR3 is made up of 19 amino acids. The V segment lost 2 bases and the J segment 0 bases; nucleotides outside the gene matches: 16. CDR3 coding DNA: TGCGCCAGCAGTGAGAGCCGAGTCGGGCTAGCGGAGAGCTCCTACGAGCAGTACTTC. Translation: CASSESRVGLAESSYEQYF.

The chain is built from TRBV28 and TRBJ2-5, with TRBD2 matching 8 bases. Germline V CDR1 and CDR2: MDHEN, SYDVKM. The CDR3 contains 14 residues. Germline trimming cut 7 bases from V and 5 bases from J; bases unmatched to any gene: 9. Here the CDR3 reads CASKIGTSSETQYF. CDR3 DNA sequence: TGTGCCAGCAAAATCGGGACTAGTTCGGAGACCCAGTACTTC.